This is a list of T cell receptor beta chains from one sample in a study of EBV T-cell therapy then PD-1 blockade in nasopharyngeal carcinoma. The repertoire was sequenced with immunoSEQ multiplex PCR; TCRdb's copy has only in-frame clones and lacks some. This sample has some 20,000 clones, with 84% found just once. These receptors lack a known antigen. Sample: CD8+ T cells from blood, taken at approximately day 61 from a patient whose treatment included autologous EBV-specific T cells and nivolumab. The receptors derive from a man aged 35 to 55 with nasopharyngeal carcinoma. Each CDR3 is given with its conserved first and last residue. The D gene is left open where the match is weak. Clone size is stated in some rows and not others, as once, few, many or a class when expanded.

13,TRBJ1-2,.,TRBV7-6,TRBD1,CASSRTGELGYTF,TGTGCCAGCAGCCGGACAGGGGAGCTGGGCTACACCTTC
13,TRBJ1-5,few,TRBV25-1,.,CASKGNGYQPQHF,TGTGCCAGCAAAGGGAATGGTTATCAGCCCCAGCATTTT
18,TRBJ1-4,few,TRBV10-3,TRBD1,CAISESGSTGGYLAKLFF,TGTGCCATCAGTGAGTCAGGATCCACAGGGGGCTACCTAGCAAAACTGTTTTTT
14,TRBJ2-7,.,TRBV24-1,TRBD1,CATSDRDRPYEQYF,TGTGCCACCAGTGATAGGGACAGGCCCTACGAGCAGTACTTC
15,TRBJ2-2,few,TRBV6-2/TRBV6-3,TRBD1,CASSSGTENTGELFF,TGTGCCAGCAGTTCCGGGACAGAGAACACCGGGGAGCTGTTTTTT
14,TRBJ1-2,few,TRBV5-1,.,CASSLTGAKYGYTF,TGCGCCAGCAGCTTAACTGGGGCCAAATATGGCTACACCTTC
13,TRBJ2-7,.,TRBV11-3,.,CASSPPGSHEQYF,TGTGCCAGCAGCCCCCCAGGGAGCCACGAGCAGTACTTC
14,TRBJ2-7,.,TRBV11-3,TRBD2,CASSLGGLTYEQYF,TGTGCCAGCAGCTTAGGGGGACTAACCTACGAGCAGTACTTC
12,TRBJ2-3,.,TRBV27,.,CASSPSTDTQYF,TGTGCCAGCAGTCCGTCCACAGATACGCAGTATTTT
13,TRBJ1-4,.,TRBV7-2,.,CASSAGTLEKLFF,TGTGCCAGCAGCGCCGGGACTTTGGAAAAACTGTTTTTT
17,TRBJ1-2,.,TRBV7-2,TRBD1,CASSLSLATGGGYGYTF,TGTGCCAGCAGCCTCAGCTTAGCCACAGGGGGAGGTTATGGCTACACCTTC
17,TRBJ2-5,.,TRBV28,TRBD1,CASSTRDRGFPEETQYF,TGTGCCAGCAGTACCCGGGACAGGGGGTTCCCGGAAGAGACCCAGTACTTC
12,TRBJ2-1,.,TRBV7-2,.,CASSPRSHEQFF,TGTGCCAGCAGCCCCCGGAGCCATGAGCAGTTCTTC
14,TRBJ2-7,medium-sized,TRBV7-2,TRBD2,CASSRLAGTVEQYF,TGTGCCAGCAGCAGACTAGCGGGGACGGTCGAGCAGTACTTC
15,TRBJ1-5,.,TRBV27,TRBD1,CASSLGTGANQPQHF,TGTGCCAGCAGTTTAGGGACAGGGGCTAATCAGCCCCAGCATTTT
15,TRBJ2-7,.,TRBV3-1/TRBV3-2,TRBD2,CASSKRRGDSYEQYF,TGTGCCAGCAGCAAGCGTCGGGGGGACTCCTACGAGCAGTACTTC
14,TRBJ1-2,.,TRBV30,.,CAWRDLSSLYGYTF,TGTGCCTGGAGAGACCTCTCTTCCCTCTATGGCTACACCTTC
16,TRBJ2-1,.,TRBV9,.,CASSVGAGGGYNEQFF,TGTGCCAGCAGCGTAGGGGCAGGGGGAGGGTACAATGAGCAGTTCTTC
15,TRBJ2-1,.,TRBV7-2,.,CASSSQRSPSKEQFF,TGTGCCAGCAGCTCCCAGCGGTCCCCTAGCAAGGAGCAGTTCTTC
11,TRBJ2-1,.,TRBV4-1,TRBD2,CASGGVNEQFF,TGCGCCAGCGGGGGGGTGAATGAGCAGTTCTTC
15,TRBJ1-1,.,TRBV7-2,.,CASSFGRWENTEAFF,TGTGCCAGCAGCTTCGGACGGTGGGAGAACACTGAAGCTTTCTTT
13,TRBJ1-5,.,TRBV6-2/TRBV6-3,.,CASSYSEQRPQHF,TGTGCCAGCAGTTACTCGGAACAGCGGCCCCAGCATTTT
14,TRBJ2-7,.,TRBV5-6,TRBD2,CASMDGGGPYEQYF,TGTGCCAGCATGGACGGGGGGGGCCCCTACGAGCAGTACTTC
15,TRBJ1-2,.,TRBV4-2,.,CASSQEREGVGGYTF,TGTGCCAGCAGCCAAGAGAGGGAGGGGGTGGGCGGCTACACCTTC
16,TRBJ1-1,.,TRBV4-3,.,CASSQYASAGNTEAFF,TGCGCCAGCAGCCAATACGCGAGTGCGGGGAACACTGAAGCTTTCTTT
15,TRBJ2-7,.,TRBV28,.,CASSFFLGGIGEQYF,TGTGCCAGCAGTTTCTTCCTAGGGGGTATTGGCGAGCAGTACTTC
15,TRBJ1-3,once,TRBV4-3,.,CASSQDLGGGNTIYF,TGCGCCAGCAGCCAAGATCTAGGGGGGGGAAACACCATATATTTT
13,TRBJ1-5,.,TRBV27,.,CASSLGPLEPQHF,TGTGCCAGCAGCCTAGGGCCCCTGGAGCCCCAGCATTTT
16,TRBJ1-2,few,TRBV3-1/TRBV3-2,TRBD1,CASSPLGQVYNYGYTF,TGTGCCAGCAGCCCCCTAGGACAGGTTTACAACTATGGCTACACCTTC
14,TRBJ2-7,once,TRBV27,TRBD1,CASSLIGTEGEQYF,TGTGCCAGCAGTTTAATAGGGACAGAAGGCGAGCAGTACTTC
17,TRBJ1-1,.,TRBV9,TRBD1,CASSPGQKAAMNTEAFF,TGTGCCAGCAGCCCGGGACAGAAGGCCGCCATGAACACTGAAGCTTTCTTT
15,TRBJ1-4,.,TRBV4-3,.,CASSQGWTVIGKLFF,TGCGCCAGCAGCCAAGGGTGGACAGTTATCGGAAAACTGTTTTTT
15,TRBJ2-2,.,TRBV6-1,TRBD2,CASSEDPGGTGELFF,TGTGCCAGCAGTGAAGACCCCGGGGGGACCGGGGAGCTGTTTTTT
14,TRBJ2-7,.,TRBV27,.,CASSLGPAAYEQYF,TGTGCCAGCAGTTTGGGGCCGGCGGCCTACGAGCAGTACTTC
15,TRBJ2-2,medium-sized,TRBV5-4,.,CASSPEGGRTGELFF,TGTGCCAGCAGCCCCGAGGGGGGAAGGACCGGGGAGCTGTTTTTT
15,TRBJ2-7,.,TRBV5-4,.,CASSLRGYSSYEQYF,TGTGCCAGCAGCCTGAGGGGGTACAGCTCCTACGAGCAGTACTTC
14,TRBJ1-5,.,TRBV19,.,CASSIDRPNQPQHF,TGTGCCAGTAGTATAGATCGCCCCAATCAGCCCCAGCATTTT
15,TRBJ2-7,few,TRBV4-1,.,CASSLKQGITYEQYF,TGCGCCAGCAGCCTCAAGCAAGGGATAACCTACGAGCAGTACTTC
15,TRBJ1-5,.,TRBV27,TRBD1,CASSLGQGGDQPQHF,TGTGCCAGCAGTTTAGGACAGGGGGGGGATCAGCCCCAGCATTTT
16,TRBJ2-3,.,TRBV4-1,.,CASSQVGQLSTDTQYF,TGCGCCAGCAGCCAAGTAGGACAGTTAAGCACAGATACGCAGTATTTT
13,TRBJ2-7,once,TRBV28,TRBD1,CASSQGVWREQYF,TGTGCCAGCTCACAGGGGGTGTGGCGCGAGCAGTACTTC
15,TRBJ2-7,.,TRBV6-2/TRBV6-3,.,CASSFSEGAAYEQYF,TGTGCCAGCAGTTTCTCCGAGGGAGCAGCCTACGAGCAGTACTTC
14,TRBJ1-5,few,TRBV7-9,.,CASSFNRDRQPQHF,TGTGCCAGCAGCTTTAACAGGGATCGTCAGCCCCAGCATTTT
11,TRBJ2-1,.,TRBV12-3/TRBV12-4,.,CASRTYNEQFF,TGTGCCAGCAGGACTTACAATGAGCAGTTCTTC
15,TRBJ1-2,.,TRBV3-1/TRBV3-2,.,CASSSRTAANYGYTF,TGTGCCAGCAGCTCCCGGACCGCCGCTAACTATGGCTACACCTTC